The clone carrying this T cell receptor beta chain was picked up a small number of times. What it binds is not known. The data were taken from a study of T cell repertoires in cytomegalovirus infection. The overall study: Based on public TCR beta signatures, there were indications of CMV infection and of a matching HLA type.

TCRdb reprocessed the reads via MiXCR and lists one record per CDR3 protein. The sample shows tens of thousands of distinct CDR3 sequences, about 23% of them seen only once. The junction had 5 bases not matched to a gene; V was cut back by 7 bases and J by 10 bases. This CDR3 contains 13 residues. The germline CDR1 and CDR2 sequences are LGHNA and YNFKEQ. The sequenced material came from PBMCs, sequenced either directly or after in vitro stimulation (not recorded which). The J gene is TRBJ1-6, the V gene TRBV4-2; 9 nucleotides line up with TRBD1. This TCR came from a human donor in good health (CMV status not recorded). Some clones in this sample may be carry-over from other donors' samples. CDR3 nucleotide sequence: TGTGCCAGCAACGGACAGGGGAGCTCACCCCTCCACTTT. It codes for CASNGQGSSPLHF.